The rows below give T cell receptor beta chains drawn from one sample of a study of T cells in Graves' hyperthyroidism and ophthalmopathy. TCRdb called the multiplex PCR reads again in MiXCR, with one record for every CDR3 protein. The sample has a few hundred thousand distinct CDR3 sequences, 46% seen once. The sample comprised peripheral blood or thyroid tissue (not recorded which). The receptors were sampled from an adult woman with Graves' disease, either hyperthyroidism or ophthalmopathy (not recorded which). The CDR3 runs from the conserved cysteine through the conserved F or W. A D gene is named only where the DNA matches it firmly. The listing skips clone size in some rows; elsewhere it reads once, few, many or a size class.

size,V,D,J,CDR3,DNA
.,TRBV20-1,TRBD2,TRBJ2-7,CSARELALTSWGEQYF,TGCAGTGCTAGAGAACTAGCGCTAACAAGCTGGGGAGAGCAGTACTTC
.,TRBV29-1,.,TRBJ1-2,CSVEDAGRDYGYTF,TGCAGCGTTGAAGACGCGGGGAGGGACTATGGCTACACCTTC
.,TRBV5-1,TRBD1,TRBJ2-7,CASSFTGGSHEQYF,TGCGCCAGCAGCTTTACAGGGGGGAGTCACGAGCAGTACTTC
many,TRBV12-3/TRBV12-4,TRBD1,TRBJ1-1,CASSRDSSYTEAFF,TGTGCCAGCAGCCGGGACAGCAGTTACACTGAAGCTTTCTTT
.,TRBV24-1,TRBD1,TRBJ2-2,CATSEAGTGHGGELFF,TGTGCCACCAGTGAAGCCGGGACAGGTCATGGCGGGGAGCTGTTTTTT
.,TRBV5-5,TRBD1,TRBJ1-6,CASFRTGPNSPLHF,TGTGCCAGCTTCCGGACAGGGCCGAATTCACCCCTCCACTTT
once,TRBV20-1,.,TRBJ1-3,CSARGHGGDTIYF,TGCAGTGCTAGGGGGCACGGTGGGGACACCATATATTTT
many,TRBV20-1,TRBD2,TRBJ2-5,CSAVAGAVGETQYF,TGCAGTGCTGTAGCGGGAGCGGTGGGGGAGACCCAGTACTTC
.,TRBV4-3,.,TRBJ1-6,CASSQVTTGYNSPLHF,TGCGCCAGCAGCCAAGTAACGACAGGCTATAATTCACCCCTCCACTTT
.,TRBV5-1,.,TRBJ1-1,CASSHGQSAEAFF,TGCGCCAGCAGCCATGGACAGAGCGCTGAAGCTTTCTTT
many,TRBV5-4,.,TRBJ2-5,CASSSPQGRGQETQYF,TGTGCCAGCAGCTCCCCACAGGGTAGGGGGCAAGAGACCCAGTACTTC
few,TRBV7-3,TRBD1,TRBJ2-5,CASSLMDRGLRVETQYF,TGTGCCAGCAGCCTCATGGACAGGGGGCTGAGGGTGGAGACCCAGTACTTC
few,TRBV7-9,TRBD2,TRBJ2-5,CASRLLSGVGETQYF,TGTGCCAGCAGGCTACTTAGCGGGGTCGGAGAGACCCAGTACTTC
.,TRBV7-9,.,TRBJ2-7,CASSGALGAEQYF,TGTGCCAGCAGCGGAGCTCTTGGAGCGGAGCAGTACTTC
few,TRBV25-1,.,TRBJ1-1,CANNFVDGLEDTEAFF,TGTGCCAACAACTTTGTCGACGGACTGGAGGACACTGAAGCTTTCTTT
.,TRBV29-1,.,TRBJ1-1,CSNRDYTEAFF,TGCAGCAACCGGGACTACACTGAAGCTTTCTTT
many,TRBV2,.,TRBJ1-1,CASNLGAEAFF,TGTGCCAGCAATTTAGGGGCTGAAGCTTTCTTT
few,TRBV10-3,.,TRBJ1-6,CAISESGAYNSPLHF,TGTGCCATCAGTGAGTCGGGGGCCTATAATTCACCCCTCCACTTT
few,TRBV2,.,TRBJ1-1,CASSSETNTEAFF,TGTGCCAGCAGTTCCGAGACGAACACTGAAGCTTTCTTT
.,TRBV10-3,TRBD1,TRBJ1-2,CAISSNTGGAGYGYTF,TGTGCCATCAGTTCCAACACAGGGGGCGCCGGCTATGGCTACACCTTC
.,TRBV19,.,TRBJ1-5,CASSPAARAQPQHF,TGTGCCAGTAGTCCGGCCGCCAGGGCTCAGCCCCAGCATTTT
.,TRBV10-3,TRBD1,TRBJ2-5,CAITKDRGRGETQYF,TGTGCCATCACTAAAGACAGGGGGCGCGGGGAGACCCAGTACTTC
.,TRBV10-3,TRBD2,TRBJ2-7,CASQKGLAGRFEQYF,TGTGCCTCCCAGAAGGGGCTAGCGGGAAGATTCGAGCAGTACTTC
.,TRBV20-1,.,TRBJ2-7,CSASPQEIAYEQYF,TGCAGCGCTAGCCCCCAGGAGATAGCCTACGAGCAGTACTTC
few,TRBV7-9,TRBD1,TRBJ2-7,CASSHPGTGVSTYEQYF,TGTGCCAGCAGCCACCCTGGGACAGGGGTCAGCACCTACGAGCAGTACTTC
many,TRBV19,.,TRBJ1-2,CASSRSELYGYTF,TGTGCCAGTAGTCGGTCGGAGCTCTATGGCTACACCTTC
.,TRBV5-1,.,TRBJ1-5,CASSPDSRNQPQHF,TGCGCCAGCAGCCCGGACAGCAGGAATCAGCCCCAGCATTTT
few,TRBV2,.,TRBJ1-1,CASSGRRRDTEAFF,TGTGCCAGCAGCGGAAGAAGGAGGGACACTGAAGCTTTCTTT
.,TRBV9,.,TRBJ2-3,CASSGLSGPYTDTQYF,TGTGCCAGCAGCGGTCTTAGCGGACCATACACAGATACGCAGTATTTT
few,TRBV18,TRBD2,TRBJ2-5,CASSPPGLAEETQYF,TGTGCCAGCTCACCACCGGGACTAGCAGAAGAGACCCAGTACTTC
few,TRBV12-3/TRBV12-4,.,TRBJ2-7,CASSLTTGTASSYEQYF,TGTGCCAGCAGTTTAACTACCGGGACTGCGAGCTCCTACGAGCAGTACTTC
.,TRBV7-9,.,TRBJ2-7,CASSLVPGREDYEQYF,TGTGCCAGCAGCTTAGTACCGGGACGAGAAGACTACGAGCAGTACTTC
few,TRBV20-1,.,TRBJ2-2,CSADGASGELFF,TGCAGTGCAGACGGTGCTTCCGGGGAGCTGTTTTTT
.,TRBV2,TRBD1,TRBJ1-1,CASKEDGQGAEAFF,TGTGCCAGCAAAGAGGACGGACAGGGGGCTGAAGCTTTCTTT
.,TRBV5-1,.,TRBJ2-5,CASSDLGGRQETQYF,TGCGCCAGCAGTGACTTGGGGGGCAGGCAAGAGACCCAGTACTTC
.,TRBV29-1,TRBD2,TRBJ2-7,CSVRDGAGDGEQYF,TGCAGCGTCCGTGACGGAGCGGGGGACGGCGAGCAGTACTTC
.,TRBV10-3,.,TRBJ1-2,CTIHRGRERGYGYTF,TGTACCATCCACCGGGGCAGGGAACGCGGCTATGGCTACACCTTC
.,TRBV2,TRBD2,TRBJ2-5,CASSPMTSGRNERFF,TGTGCCAGCAGCCCAATGACTAGCGGGAGAAATGAGCGGTTCTTC
.,TRBV2,.,TRBJ1-5,CASGRGAADQPQHF,TGTGCCAGCGGACGTGGGGCAGCAGATCAGCCCCAGCATTTT
.,TRBV2,.,TRBJ1-3,CASTRETGNTIYF,TGTGCCAGCACCAGAGAAACAGGGAACACCATATATTTT
.,TRBV29-1,.,TRBJ1-1,CSLGGGVGAFF,TGCAGCTTGGGTGGGGGGGTTGGAGCTTTCTTT
many,TRBV10-3,.,TRBJ1-1,CAISGQNMNTEAFF,TGTGCCATCAGTGGACAGAACATGAACACTGAAGCTTTCTTT
few,TRBV7-2,.,TRBJ2-5,CASSLFGKETQYF,TGTGCCAGCAGCTTATTTGGGAAGGAGACCCAGTACTTC
.,TRBV14,.,TRBJ1-2,CASSQDQMGLYGYTF,TGTGCCAGCAGCCAAGATCAGATGGGACTCTATGGCTACACCTTC
few,TRBV7-7,TRBD2,TRBJ2-7,CASSSSGTSYEQYF,TGTGCCAGCAGCTCCTCTGGGACTAGCTACGAGCAGTACTTC
few,TRBV29-1,.,TRBJ1-2,CSVEVGRGYTF,TGCAGCGTTGAAGTCGGTCGTGGCTACACCTTC
.,TRBV10-3,.,TRBJ1-2,CATSPSERGEGYTF,TGTGCCACTTCACCAAGTGAAAGGGGAGAAGGCTACACCTTC
.,TRBV28,.,TRBJ2-7,CASKSYRTPTYEQYF,TGTGCCAGCAAATCGTACCGGACGCCAACCTACGAGCAGTACTTC
.,TRBV20-1,TRBD1,TRBJ2-5,CSARDLGQAHGTQYF,TGCAGTGCTAGAGACTTGGGACAGGCCCACGGGACCCAGTACTTC
.,TRBV7-9,TRBD1,TRBJ1-6,CASSVGGDRTRRPLHF,TGTGCCAGCAGCGTGGGGGGGGACAGGACAAGAAGACCCCTCCACTTT
.,TRBV19,.,TRBJ2-2,CASRRGSNTNTGELFF,TGTGCCAGTAGGCGGGGATCTAATACGAACACCGGGGAGCTGTTTTTT
.,TRBV20-1,.,TRBJ1-1,CSATEGSGAFF,TGCAGTGCAACCGAGGGCTCTGGGGCTTTCTTT
.,TRBV9,.,TRBJ2-2,CASNVATSTGELFF,TGTGCCAGCAACGTAGCTACGTCGACCGGGGAGCTGTTTTTT
.,TRBV10-3,TRBD2,TRBJ2-5,CATGEGETQYF,TGTGCCACTGGGGAGGGAGAGACCCAGTACTTC
many,TRBV14,TRBD1,TRBJ1-1,CASSHMGQRNTEAFF,TGTGCCAGCAGCCATATGGGACAGAGGAACACTGAAGCTTTCTTT